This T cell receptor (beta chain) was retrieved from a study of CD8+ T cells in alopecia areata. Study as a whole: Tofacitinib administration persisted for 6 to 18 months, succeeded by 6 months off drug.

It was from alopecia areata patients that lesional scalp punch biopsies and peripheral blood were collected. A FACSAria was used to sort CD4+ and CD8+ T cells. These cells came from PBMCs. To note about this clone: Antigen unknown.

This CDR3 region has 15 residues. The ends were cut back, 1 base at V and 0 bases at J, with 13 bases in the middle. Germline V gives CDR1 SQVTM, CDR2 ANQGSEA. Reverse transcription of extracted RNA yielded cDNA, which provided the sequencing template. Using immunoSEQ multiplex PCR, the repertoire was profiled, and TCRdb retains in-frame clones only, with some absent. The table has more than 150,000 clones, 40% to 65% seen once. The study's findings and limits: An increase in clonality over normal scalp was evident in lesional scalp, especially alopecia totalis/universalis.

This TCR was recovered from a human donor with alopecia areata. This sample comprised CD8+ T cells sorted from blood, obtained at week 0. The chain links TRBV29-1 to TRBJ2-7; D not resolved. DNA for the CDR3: TGCAGCGTTGAAGGGCCCGGTGAGAGCTCCTACGAGCAGTACTTC. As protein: CSVEGPGESSYEQYF.